These T cell receptor beta chains were read from a single sample in a study of blood T cell repertoires in COVID-19. Repertoires were generated with immunoSEQ multiplex PCR, while TCRdb's copy carries only in-frame clones and drops some. The sample yields a few hundred thousand clones, 88% seen once. Input material: PBMCs or T cells enriched from blood (not recorded which). The receptors shown here come from a woman younger than 30 who had recovered from COVID-19. Each CDR3 is given without its conserved first and last residue. The order of the fields is D gene, V gene, CDR3 protein. D genes are given only for firm matches.

. TRBV7-3 ASSLIDWLRDRTTDTQY
. TRBV4-3 ASSQGVRAGGHGYT
TRBD2 TRBV6-2/TRBV6-3 ASSSPAGGSGRTDTQY
TRBD1 TRBV18 ASSPLTGDQPQH
. TRBV12-5 ASGQNTEAF
. TRBV5-4 ASSSNRAREKLF
TRBD1 TRBV27 ASSSPGQGAYEQY
. TRBV15 ATSVAGMNTEAF
. TRBV29-1 STRLSGPSDTQY
. TRBV7-7 ASSNGEPADTQY
. TRBV19 ASGGTEAF
TRBD2 TRBV3-1/TRBV3-2 ASTFNGGASEQF
. TRBV2 ASSEAEVGAETQY
. TRBV19 ASSISPVNSNSPLH
. TRBV14 ASSQDRKGKETQY
. TRBV9 ASSVAPSVRGGTGELF
TRBD1 TRBV5-1 ASSAGTGRAEAF
. TRBV28 ASSFTLEGNTEAF
. TRBV19 ASSEIGQGFNQPQH
. TRBV27 ASSLGALGSPLH
. TRBV5-1 ASSLDRDLYEQY
. TRBV27 ASSLSAGREQY
TRBD1 TRBV11-2 ASSLGRGGQGAYEQY
TRBD2 TRBV4-2 ASSQGAGEDTQY
TRBD1 TRBV19 ASSEQGARQPQH
. TRBV9 ASSEPLGGSSGNTIY
. TRBV28 ASLPVRGFSPLH
TRBD1 TRBV6-5 ASSYSRQGDTEAF
TRBD1 TRBV5-6 ASRQDRAGGYT
. TRBV4-3 ASSQEEGAPAKTF
TRBD1 TRBV27 ASSFQGGFPEGYT
. TRBV19 ASSGDNGYT
TRBD2 TRBV19 ASNLAGGQTFSYNEQF
TRBD1 TRBV4-1 ASSQPGTGNYGYT
. TRBV7-3 ASSLTSDNNYGYT
TRBD2 TRBV3-1/TRBV3-2 ASSHSGGNTGELF
TRBD2 TRBV9 ASSVDASGALGETQY
TRBD1 TRBV18 ASSPPGVSRDSSYEQY
TRBD1 TRBV6-5 ASNEDRADTEAF
TRBD1 TRBV7-9 ASSSSGQGAKWGEAF
TRBD1 TRBV7-9 ASSFTPGQPATNEKLF
TRBD1 TRBV19 ASSDRAGEKLF
TRBD1 TRBV7-2 ASSLRDREPEQF
TRBD2 TRBV6-4 ASSDTSGGGSDTQY
TRBD1 TRBV5-6 ASSVENRGHEQF
. TRBV6-2/TRBV6-3 ASSGEAGNTGELF
TRBD2 TRBV5-1 ASSLAVAGLTDTQY
TRBD1 TRBV7-2 ASSSGQGPYSPLH
TRBD1 TRBV28 AMGTGGVVSGYT
. TRBV7-9 ASSSPDRSYEQY
TRBD2 TRBV2 ASKRLAGDQETQY
. TRBV27 ASSSYKLAYEQY